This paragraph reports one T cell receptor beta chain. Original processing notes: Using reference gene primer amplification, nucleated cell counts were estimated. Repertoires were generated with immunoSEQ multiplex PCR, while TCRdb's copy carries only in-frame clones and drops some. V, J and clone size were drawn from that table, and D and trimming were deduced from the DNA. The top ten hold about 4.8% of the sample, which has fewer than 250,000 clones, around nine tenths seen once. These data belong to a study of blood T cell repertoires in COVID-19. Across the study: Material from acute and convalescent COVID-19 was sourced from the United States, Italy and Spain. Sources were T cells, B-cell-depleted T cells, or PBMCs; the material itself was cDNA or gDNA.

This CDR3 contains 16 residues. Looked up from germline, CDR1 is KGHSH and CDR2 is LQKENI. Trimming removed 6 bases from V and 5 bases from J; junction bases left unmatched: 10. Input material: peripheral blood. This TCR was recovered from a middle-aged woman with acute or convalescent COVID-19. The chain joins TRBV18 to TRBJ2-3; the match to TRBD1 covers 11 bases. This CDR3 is CASSLTDRGLGDTQYF. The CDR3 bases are TGTGCCAGCTCCCTTACGGACAGGGGGCTGGGAGATACGCAGTATTTT.